This passage covers 13 T cell receptor beta chains from one sample sequenced in a study of cytomegalovirus exposure and HLA in healthy donors (TCRdb year 2017). The library relied on the immunoSEQ multiplex PCR assay. The multiplex PCR relied on a mix of 60 forward primers for TCR Vbeta segments and 13 reverse primers for TCR Jbeta segments. This is the immuneACCESS table as TCRdb keeps it, with only in-frame sequences that have V and J called. A part of the clones is gone; compared with another copy, unresolved V genes explain less than half, and the rest is unexplained. The sample contains some 150,000 clones, approximately 78% of them found a single time. Around 3% of the sample rests with the top ten. The sample was PBMCs. These receptors were obtained from a man in his forties or fifties in good health and CMV-seropositive.

This chain links TRBV28 with TRBJ2-3; TRBD1 aligns across 8 bases. CDR1 is MDHEN and CDR2 is SYDVKM in the germline V gene. V dropped 5 bases and J dropped 1; count of bases not matched to a gene: 2. The length of the CDR3 is 14 residues. CDR3 region: CASSADRGTDTQYF. The DNA for the CDR3 is TGTGCCAGCAGTGCGGACAGGGGCACAGATACGCAGTATTTT.

This chain links TRBV28 with TRBJ2-7, with D unresolved. Trimming stripped 8 bases from V and 2 bases from J, with 10 bases between. This CDR3 spans 12 amino acids. Germline CDR1 reads MDHEN; CDR2 reads SYDVKM. CDR3 residues: CASQASAYEQYF. The CDR3 DNA is TGTGCCAGCCAAGCGTCCGCCTACGAGCAGTACTTC. The full variable domain, completed using reference TRBV28 and TRBJ2-7, is DVKVTQSSRYLVKRTGEKVFLECVQDMDHENMFWYRQDPGLGLRLIYFSYDVKMKEKGDIPEGYSVSREKKERFSLILESASTNQTSMYLCASQASAYEQYFGPGTRLTVT.

The chain is built from TRBV25-1 and TRBJ2-3; 8 positions match TRBD1. Trimming removed 6 bases from V and 1 base from J; junction bases left unmatched: 6. There are 15 residues in the CDR3. The germline gives CDR1 MGHDK, CDR2 SYGVNS. CDR3 residues: CASSPGQGGTDTQYF. The CDR3 nucleotides read TGTGCCAGCAGCCCCGGACAGGGAGGCACAGATACGCAGTATTTT.

CDR3 loop: CASSFGQGGDTEAFF. CDR3 DNA sequence: TGCGCCAGCAGCTTTGGCCAGGGAGGGGACACTGAAGCTTTCTTT. The chain couples TRBV5-1 to TRBJ1-1; possible D gene TRBD1, 5 bases. V lost 2 bases and J lost 3, with 14 bases in between. This CDR3 has 15 residues. Germline CDR1 and CDR2: SGHRS and YFSETQ.

The chain links TRBV27 to TRBJ2-1; 14 bases line up with TRBD2. The ends lost 6 bases at V and 1 base at J; junction bases unmatched: 11. Germline V gene sequence: CDR1 MNHEY, CDR2 SMNVEV (reference sequence). The CDR3 runs to 19 residues. In nucleotides, the CDR3 is TGTGCCAGCAGATTCGCGGGACTAGCGGGGGATCGGTCCTACAATGAGCAGTTCTTC. Protein: CASRFAGLAGDRSYNEQFF.

V usage is TRBV23-1 and J usage is TRBJ2-3, with a weak D call TRBD1 (6 bases). TRBV23-1 is an ORF, and what it does is uncertain. The CDR3 sequence is 16 residues long. Between the trimmed V and J ends, which lost 2 bases and 1 base, there was a span of 13 bases. The CDR3 spells CASSQPYRAGTDTQYF. The CDR3 DNA follows: TGCGCCAGCAGTCAACCGTACAGGGCTGGCACAGATACGCAGTATTTT.

As DNA, the CDR3 is TGTGCCAGCAGCCACAGGGTGGACTATGGCTACACCTTC. It specifies CASSHRVDYGYTF. This chain connects TRBV14 to TRBJ1-2; weak D call: TRBD1 (5 bases). The CDR3 covers 13 residues. CDR1 SGHDN and CDR2 FVKESK come from the germline V gene. Deletions cut 3 bases from V and 3 bases from J, with 8 bases between.

The chain couples TRBV23-1 to TRBJ2-1; 14 bases fit TRBD2. TRBV23-1 is designated an ORF whose function remains uncertain. The ends lost 4 bases at V and 8 bases at J; junction bases unmatched: 7. The CDR3 is 16 amino acids. The CDR3 loop is CASSPPPGLAGDEQFF. CDR3 bases: TGCGCCAGCAGTCCTCCTCCGGGACTAGCGGGAGATGAGCAGTTCTTC.

The V call is TRBV28, the J call TRBJ1-2, with TRBD1 as a possible D gene (5 bases). V was shortened by 4 bases and J by 1 base, with 13 bases between the two germline ends. The CDR3 loop spans 15 amino acids. CDR1 is MDHEN, CDR2 SYDVKM, per germline. For the CDR3, the DNA is TGTGCCAGCAGTTCCCGGGCAGGGAATAACTATGGCTACACCTTC. The encoded protein is CASSSRAGNNYGYTF.

This clone was seen only once. The CDR3 DNA reads as TGTGCCAGCAGCCTCGGACTAGCGGGACGCCCCTACGAGCAGTACTTC. This sequence encodes CASSLGLAGRPYEQYF. The chain is built from TRBV4-2 and TRBJ2-7; TRBD2 agrees at 12 bases. CDR1 is LGHNA, CDR2 YNFKEQ, per germline. V lost 4 bases, J lost 2 bases, and 6 bases stayed unmatched. This CDR3 region has 16 residues.

The chain joins TRBV29-1 to TRBJ2-7; TRBD2 is a possible D gene (5 bases). CDR1 and CDR2 from the germline V gene are SQVTM and ANQGSEA. V was trimmed by 4 bases and J by 6 bases, leaving 16 bases between them. CDR3 length: 13 residues. The CDR3 reads CSVGVEGPLEQYF. In DNA, the CDR3 is TGCAGCGTTGGGGTAGAGGGCCCCCTCGAGCAGTACTTC.

This clone was seen once. This chain uses TRBV21-1 with TRBJ1-1; TRBD1, the D gene given by the table, was not confirmed from the DNA. TRBV21-1 constitutes a pseudogene. The CDR3 has 15 residues. The CDR3 is CASSAPDRDGTEAFF. Here the CDR3 DNA reads TGTGCCAGCAGCGCCCCGGACAGGGACGGTACTGAAGCTTTCTTT.

This clone was recorded a few times. The chain employs TRBV29-1 and TRBJ2-5; tentative D call: TRBD1 (5 bases). CDR3 length: 11 amino acids. Trimming took off 3 bases at V and 5 bases at J, with 7 bases between the two ends. The germline gives CDR1 SQVTM, CDR2 ANQGSEA. CDR3 in DNA: TGCAGCGTTGAGCCAGGGGAGACCCAGTACTTC. Residues: CSVEPGETQYF.